Listed below are T cell receptor beta chains from one sample, sequenced in a study of blood T cell repertoires in COVID-19. Data came from immunoSEQ multiplex PCR; TCRdb stores just in-frame clones and leaves some out. The repertoire has roughly 150,000 clones, roughly 86% of them found once; the top ten carry around 2.7%. The sequenced sample was peripheral blood. The receptors originated from a woman older than 75 with COVID-19, enrolled during active disease. CDR3s include the opening cysteine and the closing phenylalanine or tryptophan. The D gene is left open where the match is weak. Expanded clones get a size class; other rows say once, few or many, or leave the size out.

-	TRBV9	-	TRBJ2-3	TGTGCCAGCAGCGTAGGGGGCACCGAAGATACGCAGTATTTT	CASSVGGTEDTQYF
-	TRBV28	-	TRBJ1-5	TGTGCCAGCAGTCTCGAATCCGCCCGACAGGATCAGCCCCAGCATTTT	CASSLESARQDQPQHF
TRBD1	TRBV7-3	-	TRBJ1-5	TGTGCCAGCAGCTGGACAGGCGGTCAGCCCCAGCATTTT	CASSWTGGQPQHF
-	TRBV5-1	-	TRBJ2-3	TGCGCCAGCAGCTTGCTAGGCACAGATACGCAGTATTTT	CASSLLGTDTQYF
TRBD2	TRBV28	-	TRBJ2-3	TGTGCCAGCAGGGGGGCTGGCGGGAGGGGAGGGCGTGATACGCAGTATTTT	CASRGAGGRGGRDTQYF
-	TRBV28	-	TRBJ2-6	TGTGCCAGCAGTTTAGGCGGCATAACTGGGGCCAACGTCCTGACTTTC	CASSLGGITGANVLTF
TRBD2	TRBV5-1	-	TRBJ2-3	TGCGCCAGCAGCCCCGGAGTAGCGGGAACCACAGATACGCAGTATTTT	CASSPGVAGTTDTQYF
-	TRBV4-2	-	TRBJ1-1	TGTGCCAGCATTGGGGAGGGTAACACTGAAGCTTTCTTT	CASIGEGNTEAFF
-	TRBV28	-	TRBJ1-1	TGTGCCACTGTATGGACAGTCACGAGGAACACTGAAGCTTTCTTT	CATVWTVTRNTEAFF
-	TRBV10-3	-	TRBJ2-5	TGTGCCATCAGTGAAATCTTCCTAGCGGAGACCCAGTACTTC	CAISEIFLAETQYF
TRBD2	TRBV9	-	TRBJ2-7	TGTGCCAGCAGCGTAGATCCTAGCGGGACCTACGAGCAGTACTTC	CASSVDPSGTYEQYF
TRBD1	TRBV6-5	-	TRBJ2-1	TGTGCCAGCAGTTACCGGGACAGGGGCGTCGATGAGCAGTTCTTC	CASSYRDRGVDEQFF
TRBD2	TRBV5-8	-	TRBJ2-7	TGTGCCAGCAGCTTGGGGGGGGGACTAGCGGGAGTGTACGAGCAGTACTTC	CASSLGGGLAGVYEQYF
-	TRBV5-1	few	TRBJ1-1	TGCGCCAGCAGCTTGGCCAGGGTGACTGAAGCTTTCTTT	CASSLARVTEAFF
TRBD1	TRBV3-1/TRBV3-2	-	TRBJ1-6	TGTGCCAGCAGCCAAGTCGGGCAGGGGGCACCCCTCCACTTT	CASSQVGQGAPLHF
TRBD1	TRBV4-3	-	TRBJ2-6	TGCGCCAGCAGCCCGGGACAGGGATCTGGGGCCAACGTCCTGACTTTC	CASSPGQGSGANVLTF
TRBD1	TRBV19	once	TRBJ2-1	TGTGCCAGTAGGACCACAGGGGGTCGTCTCTCCTACAATGAGCAGTTCTTC	CASRTTGGRLSYNEQFF
-	TRBV18	-	TRBJ1-2	TGTGCCAGCTCACAAGAGTGGGGAGGCTATGGCTACACCTTC	CASSQEWGGYGYTF
-	TRBV7-3	few	TRBJ1-5	TGTGCCAGCAGCTCCACAGGGAACAATCAGCCCCAGCATTTT	CASSSTGNNQPQHF
TRBD2	TRBV11-1	-	TRBJ2-7	TGTGCCAGCAGCACTAGCGGGAGACTATACGAGCAGTACTTC	CASSTSGRLYEQYF
-	TRBV7-3	-	TRBJ2-3	TGTGCCAGCAGCTTAATTGCGGGGTCTGGGACAGATACGCAGTATTTT	CASSLIAGSGTDTQYF